This T cell receptor (beta chain) was sequenced for a study of blood T cell repertoires in COVID-19. The CDR3 totals 14 residues. CDR1 WNHNN and CDR2 SYGVQD come from the germline V gene (reference sequence). V gave up 4 bases and J gave up 4 bases, with 10 bases separating them. Profiled with immunoSEQ multiplex PCR; TCRdb holds only in-frame clones, not every one. The table records under 300,000 clones, approximately 79% of them present only once. There are a few counts of this clone. This receptor was taken from a woman in her thirties or forties with active or convalescent COVID-19. Specimen: peripheral blood. This chain uses TRBV10-1 with TRBJ2-2; D call uncertain. The DNA of the CDR3 is TGCGCCAGCAGTGCGAAAGCCTTCACCGGGGAGCTGTTTTTT. It translates to CASSAKAFTGELFF.